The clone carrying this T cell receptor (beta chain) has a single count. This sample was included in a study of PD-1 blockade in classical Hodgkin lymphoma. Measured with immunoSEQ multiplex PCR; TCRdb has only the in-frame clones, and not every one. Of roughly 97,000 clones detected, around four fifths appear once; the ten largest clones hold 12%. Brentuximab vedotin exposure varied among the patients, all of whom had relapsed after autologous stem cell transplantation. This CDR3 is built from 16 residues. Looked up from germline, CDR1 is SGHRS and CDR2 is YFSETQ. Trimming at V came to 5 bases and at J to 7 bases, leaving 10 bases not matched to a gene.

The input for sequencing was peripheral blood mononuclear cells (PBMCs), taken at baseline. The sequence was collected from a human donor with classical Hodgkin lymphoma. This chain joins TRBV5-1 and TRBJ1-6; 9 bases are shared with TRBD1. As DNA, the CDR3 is TGCGCCAGCAGTAACGGAGACGGGACAGGGAATTCACCCCTCCACTTT. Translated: CASSNGDGTGNSPLHF.